A selection of T cell receptor beta chains follows, all from one sample in a study of glioma-infiltrating T cells. TCRdb re-called the multiplex PCR reads through MiXCR, storing one row per CDR3 protein. The sample has 110,000 or so distinct CDR3 sequences, approximately 26% seen once. Sequencing was performed on glioma tissue, nonneoplastic brain tissue, or PBMCs (not recorded which). The receptors were gathered from a human donor with low-grade glioma or glioblastoma, undergoing nonglioma brain surgery, or in good health (not recorded which). Each CDR3 is given with its conserved first and last residue. The D gene is left open where the match is weak. Expanded clones get a size class; other rows say once, few or many, or leave the size out.

abundance,v_gene,j_gene,d_gene,CDR3aa,CDR3nt
NA,TRBV18,TRBJ2-1,TRBD1,CASSPSGTGYGGEQFF,TGTGCCAGCTCACCATCCGGGACAGGCTATGGTGGTGAGCAGTTCTTC
many,TRBV14,TRBJ1-1,NA,CASSPSPRIGAFF,TGTGCCAGCAGTCCGTCCCCCAGAATTGGAGCTTTCTTT
many,TRBV27,TRBJ2-1,TRBD2,CASSNSGRAENEQFF,TGTGCCAGCAGTAATAGCGGGAGGGCCGAAAATGAGCAGTTCTTC
many,TRBV6-4,TRBJ1-1,NA,CASSVTENTEAFF,TGTGCCAGCAGTGTCACAGAGAACACTGAAGCTTTCTTT
many,TRBV2,TRBJ2-1,TRBD2,CASSGGAGGPYNEQFF,TGTGCCAGCAGTGGGGGTGCGGGGGGCCCCTACAATGAGCAGTTCTTC
many,TRBV18,TRBJ1-1,NA,CASSPVGNTEAFF,TGTGCCAGCTCACCAGTCGGGAACACTGAAGCTTTCTTT
NA,TRBV6-2/TRBV6-3,TRBJ1-1,NA,CASSYTGDTEAFF,TGTGCCAGCAGTTACACAGGTGACACTGAAGCTTTCTTT
many,TRBV7-2,TRBJ2-1,TRBD2,CASSSLAGVGNEQFF,TGTGCCAGCAGCTCCCTAGCGGGGGTGGGAAATGAGCAGTTCTTC
many,TRBV20-1,TRBJ2-7,TRBD2,CSARGLAGGFEQYF,TGCAGTGCTAGGGGTCTAGCGGGAGGGTTCGAGCAGTACTTC
many,TRBV9,TRBJ1-6,NA,CASSRENSPLHF,TGTGCCAGCAGCAGGGAGAATTCACCCCTCCACTTT
once,TRBV7-2,TRBJ2-3,TRBD2,CASSPAGTSQDTQYF,TGTGCCAGCAGCCCCGCCGGGACTAGCCAAGATACGCAGTATTTT
few,TRBV11-3,TRBJ1-5,NA,CASKENSNQPQHF,TGTGCCAGCAAAGAGAATAGCAATCAGCCCCAGCATTTT
many,TRBV4-2,TRBJ2-3,NA,CASSRPSSTDTQYF,TGTGCCAGCAGCCGACCGTCCAGCACAGATACGCAGTATTTT
NA,TRBV6-2/TRBV6-3,TRBJ2-7,NA,CVSSYSFEQYF,TGTGTTAGCAGTTACTCGTTCGAGCAGTACTTC
many,TRBV27,TRBJ1-1,NA,CASSLSQGYTEAFF,TGTGCCAGCAGTTTATCGCAGGGGTACACTGAAGCTTTCTTT
few,TRBV5-4,TRBJ1-2,NA,CASSLASRSYGYTF,TGTGCCAGCAGCTTGGCCTCTCGCAGCTATGGCTACACCTTC
many,TRBV19,TRBJ1-1,TRBD1,CASSMKGANTEAFF,TGTGCCAGTAGTATGAAGGGGGCTAACACTGAAGCTTTCTTT
NA,TRBV6-5,TRBJ2-1,NA,CASTYPLTSGTESDYNEQFF,TGTGCCAGCACATACCCTCTTACTAGTGGGACCGAAAGTGACTACAATGAGCAGTTCTTC
many,TRBV28,TRBJ1-2,TRBD1,CASSPLDRVHGYTF,TGTGCCAGCAGTCCGCTGGACAGGGTTCATGGCTACACCTTC
many,TRBV7-2,TRBJ2-1,NA,CASSLTRNEQFF,TGTGCCAGCAGCTTAACCCGGAATGAGCAGTTCTTC
NA,TRBV5-1,TRBJ1-1,NA,CASTPTLNTEAFF,TGCGCCAGCACCCCAACATTGAACACTGAAGCTTTCTTT
NA,TRBV7-3,TRBJ1-1,TRBD1,CASSFGQGWTAFF,TGTGCCAGCAGCTTTGGACAGGGGTGGACTGCTTTCTTT
many,TRBV7-2,TRBJ2-3,TRBD2,CASSLGQRGSTDTQYF,TGTGCCAGCAGCTTAGGCCAGCGGGGGAGCACAGATACGCAGTATTTT
many,TRBV20-1,TRBJ2-1,TRBD2,CSARPGTTPFF,TGCAGTGCTAGGCCCGGGACTACTCCGTTCTTC
many,TRBV2,TRBJ1-2,NA,CASNLIGYTF,TGTGCCAGCAATTTGATTGGCTACACCTTC
many,TRBV6-6,TRBJ2-1,TRBD1,CASSYADRSSYNEQFF,TGTGCCAGCAGTTACGCGGACAGGTCCTCCTACAATGAGCAGTTCTTC
NA,TRBV7-2,TRBJ1-1,NA,CVISFHTEAFF,TGTGTCATCAGCTTTCACACTGAAGCTTTCTTT
NA,TRBV20-1,TRBJ1-1,NA,CNLRGLSTEAFF,TGCAATCTCCGGGGCCTGAGCACTGAAGCTTTCTTT
many,TRBV20-1,TRBJ2-1,TRBD2,CSTTSGRINEQFF,TGCAGTACGACTAGCGGGAGGATCAATGAGCAGTTCTTC
NA,TRBV20-1,TRBJ2-1,NA,CSARDGRRASSYEQFF,TGCAGTGCTAGAGATGGCAGGAGGGCCTCGTCCTACGAGCAGTTCTTC
NA,TRBV14,TRBJ2-7,NA,CASSQGQGPLHEQYF,TGTGCCAGCAGCCAAGGGCAGGGCCCTCTACACGAGCAGTACTTC
many,TRBV20-1,TRBJ1-1,NA,CSAPLAGYTEAFF,TGCAGTGCCCCCTTGGCCGGATACACTGAAGCTTTCTTT
many,TRBV6-1,TRBJ2-1,NA,CAARKGYNEQFF,TGTGCAGCAAGAAAGGGGTACAATGAGCAGTTCTTC
many,TRBV7-9,TRBJ1-1,NA,CASTQREDTEAFF,TGTGCCAGCACGCAGAGGGAGGACACTGAAGCTTTCTTT
NA,TRBV15,TRBJ2-5,NA,CATSTLKMGAQETQYF,TGTGCCACCAGCACCCTCAAGATGGGGGCCCAAGAGACCCAGTACTTC
many,TRBV15,TRBJ2-1,TRBD2,CATSRDITAGVDSYNEQFF,TGTGCCACCAGCAGAGATATAACAGCGGGAGTGGATTCCTACAATGAGCAGTTCTTC
many,TRBV14,TRBJ1-1,NA,CASSQAPRGPALAFF,TGTGCCAGCAGCCAAGCCCCCAGGGGCCCAGCCCTAGCTTTCTTT
many,TRBV27,TRBJ1-2,NA,CATLSPGGVAGYTF,TGTGCCACCTTGAGCCCGGGGGGGGTGGCTGGCTACACCTTC
many,TRBV24-1,TRBJ2-1,TRBD2,CATSGLLAGANNGQFF,TGTGCCACCAGTGGTCTACTAGCGGGAGCCAACAATGGGCAGTTCTTC
many,TRBV20-1,TRBJ1-1,NA,CSARDRPNRRNTEAFF,TGCAGTGCTAGAGATAGGCCCAACAGACGGAACACTGAAGCTTTCTTT
many,TRBV6-2/TRBV6-3,TRBJ2-6,NA,CASSRRVSGANVLTF,TGTGCCAGCAGCCGACGGGTCTCTGGGGCCAACGTCCTGACTTTC
many,TRBV6-1,TRBJ2-5,NA,CASGVGIVEAQYF,TGTGCCAGCGGCGTGGGTATAGTAGAGGCCCAGTACTTC
many,TRBV5-1,TRBJ2-7,NA,CASSLAYEQYF,TGCGCCAGCAGCTTGGCCTACGAGCAGTACTTC
many,TRBV6-2/TRBV6-3,TRBJ2-5,NA,CASSKDWIQETQYF,TGTGCCAGCAGTAAGGACTGGATCCAAGAGACCCAGTACTTC
many,TRBV11-2,TRBJ2-2,NA,CASSHREGNTGELFF,TGTGCCAGCAGCCACAGGGAAGGGAACACCGGGGAGCTGTTTTTT
many,TRBV20-1,TRBJ2-1,TRBD2,CSATLAGGPREQFF,TGCAGTGCCACACTAGCGGGAGGCCCTCGAGAGCAGTTCTTC
many,TRBV4-2,TRBJ2-3,NA,CASSQDMGTQYF,TGTGCCAGCAGCCAAGATATGGGTACGCAGTATTTT
many,TRBV27,TRBJ1-1,NA,CASRPSGGTEAFF,TGTGCCAGCCGACCTTCGGGCGGCACTGAAGCTTTCTTT
many,TRBV6-1,TRBJ2-2,NA,CATRLLELMNTGELFF,TGTGCCACCAGACTCCTAGAGCTCATGAACACCGGGGAGCTGTTTTTT
NA,TRBV7-9,TRBJ2-3,NA,CASSFRAADTQYF,TGTGCCAGCAGCTTTAGGGCGGCAGATACGCAGTATTTT
many,TRBV4-3,TRBJ1-2,NA,CASSLRGTGHYGYTF,TGCGCCAGCAGCCTAAGGGGGACGGGACACTATGGCTACACCTTC
many,TRBV5-1,TRBJ1-1,TRBD1,CASSFDRGFNTEAFF,TGCGCCAGCAGCTTTGACAGGGGATTTAACACTGAAGCTTTCTTT
many,TRBV25-1,TRBJ2-1,NA,CASSEYLGAEQFF,TGTGCCAGCAGTGAATACCTGGGGGCAGAGCAGTTCTTC
NA,TRBV9,TRBJ1-1,NA,CASSSSGAWTEAFF,TGTGCCAGCAGTTCAAGCGGGGCGTGGACTGAAGCTTTCTTT
NA,TRBV5-1,TRBJ1-2,NA,CASSLAEAIYGYTF,TGCGCCAGCAGCTTGGCGGAAGCTATCTATGGCTACACCTTC